Listed here are 9 T cell receptor beta chains from one sample, sequenced in a study of breast tumors, draining lymph nodes, adjacent tissues. Breast cancer patients provided tissue from their axillary draining lymph nodes. TCRdb redid the calling of the multiplex PCR reads with MiXCR, one entry per CDR3 protein. The data contain about 270,000 distinct CDR3 sequences, about 30% of them singletons. Sequenced material: axillary lymph node tissue. Receptor source: a female donor with breast cancer. Some clones in this sample may be carry-over from other donors' samples.

In regard to this clonotype: A much larger clone lies one base from this, so it may be a read error. V usage is TRBV9 and J usage is TRBJ2-7; 7 bases fit TRBD1. CDR1 and CDR2 from the germline V gene are SGDLS and YYNGEE. The CDR3 extends over 14 amino acids. CDR3 coding DNA: TGTGCCAGCAGCAAAAAAGGGGGCTCCCACGAGCAGTACTTC. It specifies CASSKKGGSHEQYF. The variable domain in full, with the rest retrieved from reference TRBV9 and TRBJ2-7, is DSGVTQTPKHLITATGQRVTLRCSPRSGDLSVYWYQQSLDQGLQFLIQYYNGEERAKGNILERFSAQQFPDLHSELNLSSLELGDSALYFCASSKKGGSHEQYFGPGTRLTVT.

The gene calls are TRBV29-1 and TRBJ2-1; D is unresolved. Trimming cost V 5 bases and J 9 bases, with 8 bases left between them. The germline gives CDR1 SQVTM, CDR2 ANQGSEA. CDR3 length: 10 residues. The CDR3 nucleotides read TGCAGCGTTAAAGCTGGTGAGCAGTTCTTC. It codes for CSVKAGEQFF.

The chain couples TRBV11-3 to TRBJ2-1; D unclear. The germline gives CDR1 SGHNT, CDR2 YENEEA. Trimming removed 8 bases from V and 8 bases from J, with 4 bases in between. CDR3 length equals 9 residues. The CDR3 reads CASGDEQFF. CDR3 sequence (DNA): TGTGCCAGCGGCGATGAGCAGTTCTTC. Full variable domain (missing parts from reference TRBV11-3 and TRBJ2-1): EAGVVQSPRYKIIEKKQPVAFWCNPISGHNTLYWYLQNLGQGPELLIRYENEEAVDDSQLPKDRFSAERLKGVDSTLKIQPAELGDSAVYLCASGDEQFFGPGTRLTVL.

Concerning this clonotype itself: A much larger clone lies a single base off, so this may be a read error. As DNA, the CDR3 is TGCGCCAGCGGCTTGGCGGGGAAACCAGATACGCAGTATTTT. This sequence encodes CASGLAGKPDTQYF. J is TRBJ2-3 and V is TRBV5-1; D perhaps matches TRBD2 (6 bases). CDR1 SGHRS and CDR2 YFSETQ come from the germline V gene. The CDR3 contains 14 residues.

This clonotype was seen only a few times. V and J are TRBV28 and TRBJ1-5; D is unclear. The CDR3 has 12 amino acids. Germline CDR1 reads MDHEN; CDR2 reads SYDVKM. The V end lost 7 bases, the J end lost 4 bases, and 8 bases lay between the germline ends. This chain's CDR3 is CASIKINQPQHF. The CDR3 nucleotides are TGTGCCAGCATAAAGATTAATCAGCCCCAGCATTTT.

Many counts were recorded for this clonotype. This chain joins TRBV7-9 and TRBJ2-1; TRBD2 aligns across 10 bases. CDR1 is SEHNR and CDR2 is FQNEAQ in the germline V gene (reference sequence). V was pared by 5 bases and J by 5 bases, with 6 bases of the junction left unmatched. This CDR3 has 15 residues. CDR3 residues: CASSPPGLANNEQFF. The DNA for the CDR3 is TGTGCCAGCAGCCCCCCGGGACTAGCGAACAATGAGCAGTTCTTC.

The chain carries TRBV6-2 or TRBV6-3 and TRBJ2-7; D gene unclear. This CDR3 has 11 amino acids. V was trimmed by 2 bases and J by 6 bases, leaving 5 bases between them. The germline V gene has CDR1 MNHEY and CDR2 SVGEGT. For the CDR3, the DNA is TGTGCCAGCAGTTACGCGGTCGAGCAGTACTTC. Translating gives CASSYAVEQYF.

This clonotype was counted many times. The chain has TRBV19 and TRBJ1-2; D is unresolved. CDR1 and CDR2 (germline): LNHDA, SQIVND (reference sequence). The CDR3 has 14 residues. Trimming stripped 3 bases from V and 4 bases from J, with 12 bases between. CDR3 region: CASSMGQTRYGYTF. As DNA, the CDR3 is TGTGCCAGTAGTATGGGTCAGACCCGCTATGGCTACACCTTC.

This clonotype was counted ten times or more. V and J are TRBV28 and TRBJ2-5, with 10 positions matching TRBD2. Trimming cost V 4 bases and J 3 bases; bases outside gene matches: 5. Germline V gene lookup returns CDR1 MDHEN and CDR2 SYDVKM. There are 15 residues in the CDR3. The CDR3 is CASSSGLAEEETQYF. CDR3 sequence (DNA): TGTGCCAGCAGTTCAGGACTAGCGGAGGAAGAGACCCAGTACTTC.